Given below is one T cell receptor (beta chain) in context. Its antigen remains undetermined. Base quality data are lacking; no much larger clone is found one base away. This sample is drawn from a study of control samples from healthy donors and cancer patients (dated by TCRdb to the early 2020s). The cysteine opens and the phenylalanine closes a CDR3 of 12 amino acids. The retained sequence is limited to the CDR3, 36 bases, with the frame set at the first base. V and J lose 3 bases and 4 bases, and a span of 7 bases separates them. CDR1 and CDR2 are drawn from the germline V gene (reference sequence): WNHNN, SYGVQD. The library was made by the immunoSEQ multiplex PCR assay. What TCRdb holds here is the immuneACCESS table cut down to in-frame rearrangements. Part of the clones is not present; checked against another copy, under half of the missing clones reflect an unresolved V gene, and the others are unexplained. This sample holds 140,000 to 150,000 clones; more than 85% were observed only once. In total, the top ten clones hold roughly 3.2% of the sample.

Sequencing input: blood. The receptor chain draws on TRBV10-1 and TRBJ2-7; the D gene is perhaps TRBD2, from 6 matching bases. The clonotype comes from a man aged 25-45 years in good health. DNA sequence: TGCGCCAGCAGTGATGGAGGGTACGAGCAGTACTTC. Translated, it gives CASSDGGYEQYF.